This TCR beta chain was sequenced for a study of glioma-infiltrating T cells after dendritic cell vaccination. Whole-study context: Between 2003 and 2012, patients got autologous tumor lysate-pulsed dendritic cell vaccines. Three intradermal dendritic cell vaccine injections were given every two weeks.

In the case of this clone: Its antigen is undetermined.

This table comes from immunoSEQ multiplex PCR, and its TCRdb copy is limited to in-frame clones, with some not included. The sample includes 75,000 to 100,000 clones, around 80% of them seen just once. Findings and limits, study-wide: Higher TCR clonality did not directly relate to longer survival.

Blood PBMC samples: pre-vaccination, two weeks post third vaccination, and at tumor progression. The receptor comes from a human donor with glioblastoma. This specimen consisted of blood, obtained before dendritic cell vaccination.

DNA of the CDR3: TGTGCCAGCAGTTCACCTACAGGGCACCTAGGCAATCAGCCCCAGCATTTT. It is translated as CASSSPTGHLGNQPQHF. The J gene is TRBJ1-5, the V gene TRBV28; D perhaps matches TRBD1 (6 bases). The CDR3 length is 17 residues. From germline, CDR1 is MDHEN and CDR2 SYDVKM. Trimming shortened V by 4 bases and J by 2 bases, and 18 bases separated the two germline ends.